What follows are 8 T cell receptor beta chains derived from one specimen sequenced in a study of blood T cell repertoires in COVID-19. Here immunoSEQ multiplex PCR was the method, and the copy in TCRdb shows in-frame clones only, minus some. The sample lists 45,000 to 55,000 clones, around 87% seen once, with roughly 8% in the top ten. Sequenced material: peripheral blood. The receptors originated from a man aged 45 to 65 with active COVID-19.

V usage is TRBV28 and J usage is TRBJ1-5, with D uncertain. Germline values: CDR1 MDHEN, CDR2 SYDVKM. The CDR3 sequence is 14 residues long. Trimming removed 4 bases at V and 0 bases at J, with 7 bases between. The CDR3 is CASSSLYSNQPQHF. CDR3 nucleotides: TGTGCCAGCAGTTCGCTATATAGCAATCAGCCCCAGCATTTT. Full variable domain (rest looked up from reference TRBV28 and TRBJ1-5): DVKVTQSSRYLVKRTGEKVFLECVQDMDHENMFWYRQDPGLGLRLIYFSYDVKMKEKGDIPEGYSVSREKKERFSLILESASTNQTSMYLCASSSLYSNQPQHFGDGTRLSIL.

The chain links TRBV5-1 to TRBJ2-2; D call uncertain. V lost 4 bases, J lost 4 bases, and 11 bases lay in between. From germline, CDR1 is SGHRS and CDR2 YFSETQ. The CDR3 length is 14 residues. CDR3 DNA: TGCGCCAGCAGCCCTGACTTGATCACCGGGGAGCTGTTTTTT. Its translation is CASSPDLITGELFF.

The J gene is TRBJ1-3, the V gene TRBV4-3; TRBD1 might be the D (5 bases). Deletions cut 0 bases from V and 7 bases from J, with 19 bases between. Looked up from germline, CDR1 is LGHNA and CDR2 is YSLEER. CDR3 length: 17 residues. The CDR3 DNA follows: TGCGCCAGCAGCCAAGAGGGGGGGGGATTTGACTCGAACACCATATATTTT. This gives the protein CASSQEGGGFDSNTIYF.

J is TRBJ1-6 and V is TRBV9, with D unclear. With 0 bases removed from V and 0 bases from J, the gap between germline ends came to 7 bases. The length of the CDR3 is 16 residues. The germline V gene encodes CDR1 SGDLS and CDR2 YYNGEE. The CDR3, as DNA: TGTGCCAGCAGCGTAGGGGCGAGCTCCTATAATTCACCCCTCCACTTT. This encodes CASSVGASSYNSPLHF.

This sequence joins TRBV2 and TRBJ2-1; 7 nucleotides match TRBD1. The CDR3 contains 14 residues. Germline loops: CDR1 SNHLY, CDR2 FYNNEI. With V trimmed by 9 bases and J by 4 bases, 9 bases remained unmatched. The CDR3 sequence is CARGLGDSYNEQFF. In DNA form, the CDR3 reads TGTGCCAGGGGCCTGGGGGACAGTTACAATGAGCAGTTCTTC.

This sequence joins TRBV29-1 and TRBJ2-7; perhaps TRBD2 as D (5 bases). The CDR3 is made up of 11 amino acids. The germline gives CDR1 SQVTM, CDR2 ANQGSEA. Trimming removed 4 bases from V and 2 bases from J, with 6 bases in between. Written as DNA, the CDR3 is TGCAGCGTTGGGACTGCCTACGAGCAGTACTTC. This sequence encodes CSVGTAYEQYF.

The chain's CDR3 is CASSETVPLHF. The CDR3 bases are TGTGCCAGCAGTGAGACAGTACCCCTCCACTTT. This rearrangement joins TRBV6-1 to TRBJ1-6; tentatively, D is TRBD1 (5 bases). Germline CDR1 and CDR2: MNHNS and SASEGT. Trimming left V 3 bases short and J 12 bases short, with 6 bases between. The CDR3 totals 11 residues.

The chain has TRBV19 and TRBJ1-4; D gene ambiguous. Germline CDR1 and CDR2: LNHDA and SQIVND (reference sequence). V was clipped by 4 bases and J by 0 bases, with 15 bases between them. The CDR3 consists of 17 residues. In DNA, the CDR3 is TGTGCCAGTAGTAACTTCGGTAACCTTGCAACTAATGAAAAACTGTTTTTT. Translation gives CASSNFGNLATNEKLFF.